The text below deals with one T cell receptor (beta chain). cDNA libraries for TCR beta contained unique molecular identifiers. TCRdb redid the calling of the PCR reads with MiXCR, one entry per CDR3 protein. The sample holds roughly 800,000 distinct CDR3 sequences; about 45% are singletons and the top ten take 4% to 5%. The record originates from a study of post-analysis software for immune sequencing data. The TCR originated in a girl between 5 and 17 years old with multiple sclerosis. Sequenced sample: blood.

DNA of the CDR3: TGCAGTGCTCCCGCCTCCTCGACTAGCGGGAGCCTACTGGGCAAAAACATTCAGTACTTC. Translation: CSAPASSTSGSLLGKNIQYF. The V call is TRBV20-1, the J call TRBJ2-4, with 12 positions matching TRBD2. The germline CDR1 and CDR2 sequences are DFQATT and SNEGSKA (reference sequence). V was clipped by 5 bases and J by 3 bases; unmatched bases: 20. The CDR3 loop spans 20 amino acids.